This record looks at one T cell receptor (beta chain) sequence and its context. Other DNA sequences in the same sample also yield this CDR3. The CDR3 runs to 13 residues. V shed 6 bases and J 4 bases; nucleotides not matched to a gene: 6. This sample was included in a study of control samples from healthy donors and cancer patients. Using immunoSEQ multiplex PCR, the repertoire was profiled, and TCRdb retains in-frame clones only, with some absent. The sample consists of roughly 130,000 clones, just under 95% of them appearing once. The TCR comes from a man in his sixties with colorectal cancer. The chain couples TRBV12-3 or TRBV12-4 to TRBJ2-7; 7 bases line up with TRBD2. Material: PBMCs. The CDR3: CASRGRASYEQYF. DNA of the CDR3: TGTGCCAGCAGGGGGAGGGCCAGTTACGAGCAGTACTTC.